This T cell receptor beta chain emerged from a study of cytomegalovirus exposure and HLA in healthy donors. Primers for the PCR totalled 60 Vbeta and 13 Jbeta. Sequencing used immunoSEQ multiplex PCR; TCRdb keeps in-frame clones, though not all of them. The table has approximately 150,000 clones, around 80% seen once. The CDR3 covers 16 residues. From germline, CDR1 is SGHNT and CDR2 YENEEA. Between the trimmed V and J ends, which lost 4 bases and 2 bases, there was a span of 18 bases. The sample comprised PBMCs. The receptor's source is a woman in her twenties or thirties in good health and CMV-seropositive. The chain couples TRBV11-3 to TRBJ2-7; D is perhaps TRBD2 (5 bases). CDR3 in amino acids: CASSSPGSERAYEQYF. The CDR3 coding sequence is TGTGCCAGCAGCTCCCCGGGGAGCGAGAGGGCCTACGAGCAGTACTTC.